Reported below is one T cell receptor beta chain. What it recognizes is unknown. This sample stems from a study of cytomegalovirus exposure and HLA in healthy donors. The study, taken as a whole, reports: Earlier analysis found most TCR beta V segments productive about 87% or about 30% of the time. Several of the most significant clusters appeared, in a later analysis, to be linked to common viral pathogens. The authors enumerated 150 to 200 TCR beta chains as linked to cytomegalovirus.

A multiplex PCR was run with 60 Vbeta primers and 13 Jbeta primers. The protocol was immunoSEQ multiplex PCR, while the TCRdb copy is restricted to in-frame clones and leaves out a portion. The table has about 59,000 clones, 80% seen once. The specimen sequenced was PBMCs. This clonotype was obtained from a woman aged 40 to 50 in good health and CMV-seronegative.

Here the CDR3 DNA reads TGCAGCGCCGTCACAGGGGCTGGGGCCAACGTCCTGACTTTC. It specifies CSAVTGAGANVLTF. This chain links TRBV29-1 with TRBJ2-6; 7 nucleotides agree with TRBD1. V lost 7 bases and J lost 2; bases outside the gene matches: 5. Germline V gives CDR1 SQVTM, CDR2 ANQGSEA. The CDR3 has 14 amino acids.